This entry is about one T cell receptor beta chain. Generated by immunoSEQ multiplex PCR, the TCRdb table keeps only in-frame clones and is missing some. This sample carries 90,000 to 120,000 clones, around 80% of them seen once, and the ten largest clones take 20% to 25%. This sample is part of a study of blood T cell repertoires in COVID-19. Per germline, CDR1 SGHTA and CDR2 FQGNSA. The length of the CDR3 is 15 residues. V was shortened by 8 bases and J by 0 bases, with 14 bases between the two germline ends. The sequence was collected from a man aged 65-85 years with active or convalescent COVID-19. This chain uses TRBV7-2 with TRBJ2-1; D is uncertain. Sequencing was carried out using peripheral blood. The CDR3 loop is CASRPARSSYNEQFF. The CDR3 DNA sequence: TGTGCCAGCCGGCCGGCGCGGAGCTCCTACAATGAGCAGTTCTTC.